This T cell receptor beta chain appears in the sequencing data of a study of T cell clonality in common variable immunodeficiency. Findings and caveats of the study: Fewer deletions and N-nucleotide insertions were reportedly seen in common variable immunodeficiency TCR beta sequences. CVID subjects showed higher TCRbeta clonality than healthy controls.

This clone was counted a few times. The antigen is undetermined. The read finishes 3 residues shy of the CDR3 end, and the germline J gene is used to complete it. Diagnosis required reduced IgG, IgA and/or IgM with specific antibody deficiency. Donors gave roughly 4.5 to 8 ml heparinized peripheral whole blood. The protocol was immunoSEQ multiplex PCR, while the TCRdb copy is restricted to in-frame clones and leaves out a portion. Sampling found 15,000 to 20,000 clones, none seen once. The germline CDR1 and CDR2 sequences are SEHNR and FQNEAQ (reference sequence). The CDR3 covers 15 residues. V was trimmed by 6 bases and J by 2 bases, leaving 16 bases between them.

The chain links TRBV7-9 to TRBJ1-1; a possible D gene is TRBD1 (5 bases). Sequencing used peripheral blood mononuclear cells. This TCR derives from a human donor with common variable immunodeficiency. The part of the CDR3 DNA that was read is TGTGCCAGCAGAGCATTCGACAGACCCAACACTGAA. This translates into CASRAFDRPNTE. The whole CDR3 region reads CASRAFDRPNTEAFF.